The 24 T cell receptor beta chains listed next were all sequenced from one sample in a study of cytomegalovirus exposure and HLA in healthy donors. The PCR employed 60 Vbeta primers together with 13 Jbeta primers. Sequenced by immunoSEQ multiplex PCR; TCRdb stores in-frame clones only, minus some. The sample has under 65,000 clones; around 80% are singletons. The sequenced sample was PBMCs. These receptors all stem from a man aged 45 to 65 in good health and CMV-seronegative.

The V and J genes are TRBV7-9 and TRBJ2-7; TRBD1 matches at 7 bases. The CDR3 runs to 14 residues. Germline trimming cut 1 base from V and 6 bases from J; bases unmatched to any gene: 6. CDR1 and CDR2 from the germline V gene are SEHNR and FQNEAQ (reference sequence). The CDR3 loop reads CASSLGVQGPEQYF. CDR3 DNA sequence: TGTGCCAGCAGCTTAGGAGTACAGGGGCCCGAGCAGTACTTC.

The gene calls are TRBV5-1 and TRBJ2-2; the match to TRBD1 covers 12 bases. After removal of 4 bases from V and 5 bases from J, the junction contained 6 bases not matched to a gene. Germline loops: CDR1 SGHRS, CDR2 YFSETQ. The CDR3 spans 16 residues. The chain's CDR3 is CASSPWGQGATGELFF. As DNA, the CDR3 is TGCGCCAGCAGCCCGTGGGGACAGGGGGCTACCGGGGAGCTGTTTTTT.

The table lists this clone with a few counts. The V call is TRBV27, the J call TRBJ1-5; maybe TRBD1 (6 bases). V was shortened by 5 bases and J by 0 bases, with 23 bases between the two germline ends. Germline V gene sequence: CDR1 MNHEY, CDR2 SMNVEV (reference sequence). The CDR3 sequence is 19 residues long. The CDR3 protein is CASSIPDRIRANSNQPQHF. The CDR3 DNA reads TGTGCCAGCAGTATACCCGACAGGATTCGGGCAAATAGCAATCAGCCCCAGCATTTT.

This clone was seen more than once but under ten times. The rearrangement links TRBV9 to TRBJ2-7; D might be TRBD1 (5 bases). The V end was cut by 4 bases, the J end by 4 bases, with 18 bases between. Germline values: CDR1 SGDLS, CDR2 YYNGEE. The CDR3 runs 15 residues. The CDR3 DNA follows: TGTGCCAGCAGCCCCAGCGACAGCCGAGGTTACGAGCAGTACTTC. It translates to CASSPSDSRGYEQYF.

This sequence joins TRBV7-9 and TRBJ1-1; 7 bases are a match to TRBD1. V trimming: 5 bases; J trimming: 4 bases; junction bases outside the gene matches: 10. The CDR3 runs to 15 residues. Germline V gene sequence: CDR1 SEHNR, CDR2 FQNEAQ (reference sequence). CDR3 residues: CASSHDRVGVTEAFF. CDR3 nucleotides: TGTGCCAGCAGCCACGACAGGGTCGGCGTCACTGAAGCTTTCTTT.

The sample holds a few counts of this clone. The chain joins TRBV28 to TRBJ2-5; 8 bases agree with TRBD2. V lost 5 bases to trimming and J lost 5 bases; unmatched junction nucleotides: 10. The CDR3 is 15 amino acids. Germline V gives CDR1 MDHEN, CDR2 SYDVKM. The DNA for the CDR3 is TGTGCCAGCAGTAACTCGGGGGGGCCTCGGGAGACCCAGTACTTC. This encodes CASSNSGGPRETQYF.

The rearrangement links TRBV12-5 to TRBJ2-3; 9 bases are a match to TRBD1. CDR1 is LGHNT and CDR2 is FRNRAP in the germline V gene. The CDR3 runs 14 residues. The J segment lost 4 bases and the V segment lost 1 base, leaving 0 bases of the junction unmatched. The CDR3 sequence: CASGLGDRADTQYF. CDR3 coding DNA: TGTGCTAGTGGTTTGGGGGACAGGGCAGATACGCAGTATTTT.

This sequence joins TRBV18 and TRBJ1-3, with 9 bases fitting TRBD1. V was clipped by 2 bases and J by 0 bases; unmatched bases: 8. Germline lookup yields CDR1 KGHSH and CDR2 LQKENI. The length of the CDR3 is 18 residues. CDR3 bases: TGTGCCAGCTCACCATACCCCGGGACAGGGTCCTCTGGAAACACCATATATTTT. Amino acid sequence: CASSPYPGTGSSGNTIYF.

V and J are TRBV6-1 and TRBJ1-4; weak D call: TRBD1 (6 bases). Per the germline V gene, CDR1 is MNHNS and CDR2 is SASEGT. Trimming removed 5 bases at V and 5 bases at J, with 12 bases between. The CDR3 covers 14 residues. In DNA, the CDR3 is TGTGCCAGCAGTCAGGGGAGGGGGAATGAAAAACTGTTTTTT. Translated: CASSQGRGNEKLFF.

The V and J genes are TRBV7-9 and TRBJ2-5, with a tentative D call TRBD1 (5 bases). Germline assignment: CDR1 SEHNR and CDR2 FQNEAQ (reference sequence). V lost 3 bases and J 5 bases, leaving 13 bases between the germline ends. The CDR3 totals 14 residues. CDR3 loop: CASSLNRLRETQYF. The CDR3 nucleotides read TGTGCCAGCAGCTTGAACAGGTTAAGGGAGACCCAGTACTTC.

The chain uses TRBV18 and TRBJ2-5; TRBD1 agrees at 7 bases. V shed 2 bases, J shed 2 bases, and the junction held 8 bases outside the gene matches. The CDR3 spans 16 residues. Germline V gene data show CDR1 as KGHSH and CDR2 as LQKENI. The CDR3 protein is CASSPLGGLGQETQYF. Here the CDR3 DNA reads TGTGCCAGCTCACCATTAGGGGGCCTAGGTCAAGAGACCCAGTACTTC.

The CDR3 here is CASSPSGTGLAGELFF. For the CDR3, the DNA is TGTGCCAGCAGCCCCTCCGGGACAGGGTTGGCCGGGGAGCTGTTTTTT. The genes are TRBV7-9 and TRBJ2-2, with TRBD1 matching over 9 bases. V lost 5 bases, J lost 6 bases, and 10 bases stayed unmatched. Germline loops: CDR1 SEHNR, CDR2 FQNEAQ (reference sequence). The CDR3 runs 16 residues.

The chain links TRBV6-1 to TRBJ2-5, with TRBD2 matching over 7 bases. The CDR3 length is 14 residues. Per the germline V gene, CDR1 is MNHNS and CDR2 is SASEGT. The ends lost 5 bases at V and 5 bases at J; junction bases unmatched: 8. CDR3: CASSSVVREETQYF. Written as DNA, the CDR3 is TGTGCCAGCAGTTCGGTGGTGCGGGAGGAGACCCAGTACTTC.

The genes are TRBV7-9 and TRBJ2-3; D is perhaps TRBD2 (5 bases). The V and J ends lost 3 bases and 2 bases respectively, with 6 bases between them. Germline CDR1 and CDR2: SEHNR and FQNEAQ (reference sequence). The CDR3 is 13 amino acids. The CDR3, as DNA: TGTGCCAGCAGCTTTCGGGACACAGATACGCAGTATTTT. It yields the protein CASSFRDTDTQYF. The full variable domain, its missing parts supplied by reference TRBV7-9 and TRBJ2-3, is DTGVSQNPRHKITKRGQNVTFRCDPISEHNRLYWYRQTLGQGPEFLTYFQNEAQLEKSRLLSDRFSAERPKGSFSTLEIQRTEQGDSAMYLCASSFRDTDTQYFGPGTRLTVL.

V and J are TRBV10-3 and TRBJ2-2; D possibly corresponds to TRBD1 (5 bases). This CDR3 is 14 amino acids long. The V end lost 5 bases, the J end lost 0 bases, and 7 bases lay between the germline ends. Germline V CDR1 and CDR2: ENHRY, SYGVKD. The CDR3 reads CAISPDTNTGELFF. CDR3 bases: TGTGCCATCAGTCCGGACACGAACACCGGGGAGCTGTTTTTT.

The V and J genes are TRBV19 and TRBJ1-4; TRBD1 matches at 8 bases. The CDR3 spans 15 residues. The germline CDR1 and CDR2 sequences are LNHDA and SQIVND (reference sequence). Germline trimming cut 6 bases from V and 1 base from J; bases unmatched to any gene: 4. CDR3 amino acids: CASRKTGGTNEKLFF. Here the CDR3 DNA reads TGTGCCAGTAGAAAAACAGGGGGAACTAATGAAAAACTGTTTTTT.

The chain joins TRBV19 to TRBJ2-7; D remains unclear. CDR3 size: 14 residues. Germline-derived CDR1 and CDR2 are LNHDA and SQIVND (reference sequence). Trimming pared 3 bases from V and 0 bases from J, leaving 9 bases between. The CDR3 region has the DNA TGTGCCAGTAGTATCCAATCGAGCTCCTACGAGCAGTACTTC. It translates to CASSIQSSSYEQYF.

CDR3 sequence (DNA): TGTGCCAGCAGTTACCCCCCCGGGGTCGAGCAGTACTTC. Amino acids: CASSYPPGVEQYF. J is TRBJ2-5 and V is TRBV6-6; maybe TRBD2 (5 bases). The J call may be wrong; the DNA end is better matched by TRBJ2-7. This CDR3 has 13 residues. The germline CDR1 and CDR2 sequences are MNHNY and SVGAGI (reference sequence).

The sample holds one count of this clone. The rearrangement links TRBV5-6 to TRBJ2-2, with D possibly matching TRBD2 (5 bases). Germline V CDR1 and CDR2: SGHDT, YYEEEE. CDR3 length: 13 residues. Trimming cost V 4 bases and J 5 bases, with 9 bases left between them. DNA for the CDR3: TGTGCCAGCAGCCCGGGGATAACCGGGGAGCTGTTTTTT. Its protein product is CASSPGITGELFF.

The gene calls are TRBV28 and TRBJ1-5, with D maybe TRBD1 (6 bases). Germline V lookup: CDR1 MDHEN, CDR2 SYDVKM. The CDR3 has 15 amino acids. Trimming removed 5 bases at V and 3 bases at J, with 14 bases between. In DNA form, the CDR3 reads TGTGCCAGCAGTACCCCTGACAGGTACAATCAGCCCCAGCATTTT. Its protein is CASSTPDRYNQPQHF.

This clone was seen more than once but under ten times. V usage is TRBV19 and J usage is TRBJ1-3; 7 bases map to TRBD1. The CDR3 has 17 residues. With V trimmed by 7 bases and J by 0 bases, 12 bases remained unmatched. CDR1 is LNHDA and CDR2 is SQIVND in the germline V gene (reference sequence). The chain's CDR3 is CASTALNRGSSGNTIYF. In DNA, the CDR3 is TGTGCCAGTACGGCCCTAAACAGGGGATCCTCTGGAAACACCATATATTTT.

The chain has TRBV28 and TRBJ2-4, with a possible D match to TRBD2 (6 bases). V lost 2 bases and J lost 3, with 11 bases in between. The germline V gene encodes CDR1 MDHEN and CDR2 SYDVKM. This CDR3 contains 15 residues. CDR3 region: CASSLIAGNKNIQYF. DNA of the CDR3: TGTGCCAGCAGTTTAATCGCGGGGAACAAAAACATTCAGTACTTC.

The chain uses TRBV5-6 and TRBJ1-5; D call uncertain. The CDR3 is made up of 15 amino acids. V lost 4 bases, J lost 4 bases, and 15 bases lay in between. Germline V gives CDR1 SGHDT, CDR2 YYEEEE. The CDR3 spells CASSRRRGANQPQHF. CDR3 sequence (DNA): TGTGCCAGCAGCAGGCGACGGGGTGCAAATCAGCCCCAGCATTTT. The full variable domain, rest sourced from reference TRBV5-6 and TRBJ1-5, is DAGVTQSPTHLIKTRGQQVTLRCSPKSGHDTVSWYQQALGQGPQFIFQYYEEEERQRGNFPDRFSGHQFPNYSSELNVNALLLGDSALYLCASSRRRGANQPQHFGDGTRLSIL.

This rearrangement joins TRBV6-6 to TRBJ1-2; D may be TRBD1 (6 bases). CDR1 and CDR2 (germline): MNHNY, SVGAGI (reference sequence). Trimming took 7 bases from V and 4 from J, leaving 22 bases between them. This CDR3 has 16 amino acids. CDR3 residues: CASTVTGSRGSYGYTF. In DNA form, the CDR3 reads TGTGCCAGCACGGTGACAGGCTCCCGGGGAAGCTATGGCTACACCTTC.